These T cell receptor beta chains were read from a single sample in a study of T cell changes during pregnancy in multiple sclerosis. The protocol was immunoSEQ multiplex PCR, while the TCRdb copy is restricted to in-frame clones and leaves out a portion. The profile shows around 38,000 clones, roughly 92% of them singletons. The specimen was CD4+ T cells from peripheral blood mononuclear cells, collected in the third trimester of pregnancy. All receptors come from a female donor in good health, enrolled as a control in a pregnancy study. Both conserved end residues are part of each CDR3. Each record gives: D gene, V gene, J gene, clone size, CDR3 protein, CDR3 DNA. A D gene is named only where the DNA matches it firmly. The size of a clone is reported for some rows only, either as once, few or many, or as a class for expanded clones.

-,TRBV30,TRBJ1-1,-,CAWILLGANTEAFF,TGTGCCTGGATCCTTCTAGGGGCTAACACTGAAGCTTTCTTT
TRBD1,TRBV18,TRBJ1-6,once,CASSPPGTGNSPLHF,TGTGCCAGCTCACCACCGGGGACAGGCAATTCACCCCTCCACTTT
-,TRBV5-4,TRBJ1-2,-,CADTVQGQGGYTF,TGTGCAGATACCGTACAGGGACAAGGTGGCTACACCTTC
TRBD1,TRBV5-1,TRBJ2-3,-,CASSLGDRGLADTQYF,TGCGCCAGCAGCTTGGGGGACAGGGGGCTCGCAGATACGCAGTATTTT
-,TRBV7-9,TRBJ2-3,-,CAGGDTQYF,TGTGCCGGGGGGGATACGCAGTATTTT
TRBD1,TRBV7-3,TRBJ2-7,once,CASSLRQGGKDEQYF,TGTGCCAGCAGCTTAAGACAGGGTGGGAAGGACGAGCAGTACTTC
TRBD1,TRBV2,TRBJ1-6,-,CASTSGDRGSPLHF,TGTGCCAGCACCTCCGGGGACAGGGGTTCACCCCTCCACTTT
TRBD2,TRBV19,TRBJ2-5,-,CASTPGGGRSETQYF,TGTGCCAGTACTCCTGGCGGGGGGCGCTCAGAGACCCAGTACTTC
TRBD1,TRBV12-5,TRBJ1-2,-,CASGLEGARGYTF,TGTGCTAGTGGTTTGGAGGGGGCGAGAGGCTACACCTTC
-,TRBV14,TRBJ2-7,-,CASSQTGEQYF,TGTGCCAGCAGCCAGACGGGGGAGCAGTACTTC
-,TRBV2,TRBJ1-2,few,CASRLLMYGYTF,TGTGCCAGCAGACTTCTAATGTATGGCTACACCTTC
TRBD1,TRBV6-5,TRBJ2-2,-,CASRYSTGLNTGELFF,TGTGCCAGCCGCTACTCGACAGGGTTGAACACCGGGGAGCTGTTTTTT
-,TRBV18,TRBJ2-2,-,CASSPVQATNTGELFF,TGTGCCAGCTCACCAGTACAGGCTACGAACACCGGGGAGCTGTTTTTT
TRBD2,TRBV4-3,TRBJ2-1,-,CASSARLAGGNEQFF,TGCGCCAGCAGCGCCCGACTAGCGGGGGGCAATGAGCAGTTCTTC
TRBD2,TRBV7-3,TRBJ2-5,-,CASSLMRTSQETQYF,TGTGCCAGCAGCTTAATGAGGACTAGCCAAGAGACCCAGTACTTC
TRBD1,TRBV4-2,TRBJ1-3,-,CASSQDIDRGPGNTIYF,TGTGCCAGCAGCCAAGATATAGACAGGGGGCCTGGAAACACCATATATTTT
TRBD1,TRBV29-1,TRBJ1-1,-,CSVAQGSGALNTEAFF,TGCAGCGTGGCACAGGGGAGTGGTGCTCTGAACACTGAAGCTTTCTTT
-,TRBV13,TRBJ1-1,-,CASSLDPREITEAFF,TGTGCCAGCAGCTTAGATCCACGGGAAATCACTGAAGCTTTCTTT
-,TRBV6-1,TRBJ2-2,-,CASRVEAGELFF,TGTGCCAGCAGAGTAGAGGCCGGGGAGCTGTTTTTT
-,TRBV29-1,TRBJ1-2,-,CSVLIGTLDYGYTF,TGCAGCGTTCTTATCGGGACACTTGACTATGGCTACACCTTC
-,TRBV2,TRBJ1-1,-,CASSDLGLSEAFF,TGTGCCAGCAGTGATCTGGGACTGAGTGAAGCTTTCTTT
TRBD1,TRBV18,TRBJ2-7,-,CASSPLQGAGEQYF,TGTGCCAGCTCACCTCTACAGGGGGCGGGCGAGCAGTACTTC
-,TRBV5-1,TRBJ1-1,few,CASSLEGPTEAFF,TGCGCCAGCAGCTTAGAGGGCCCTACTGAAGCTTTCTTT
TRBD1,TRBV2,TRBJ2-7,-,CASRWTGDYEQYF,TGTGCCAGCAGATGGACAGGGGATTACGAGCAGTACTTC
TRBD2,TRBV7-2,TRBJ2-4,-,CASSLARGGSGGRSIQYF,TGTGCCAGCAGCTTAGCGAGAGGGGGTAGCGGGGGGAGGAGCATTCAGTACTTC
-,TRBV7-2,TRBJ1-1,-,CASSLNGGNTEAFF,TGTGCCAGCAGCTTAAATGGGGGCAACACTGAAGCTTTCTTT
TRBD1,TRBV6-5,TRBJ2-7,-,CASSYSGGVGTYEQYF,TGTGCCAGCAGTTACTCAGGGGGCGTTGGGACCTACGAGCAGTACTTC
-,TRBV6-6,TRBJ1-2,-,CASSYSSGQGYTF,TGTGCCAGCAGTTACTCGTCAGGGCAGGGCTACACCTTC
TRBD1,TRBV4-3,TRBJ1-1,-,CASSQHHRGEAFF,TGCGCCAGCAGCCAACACCACAGGGGAGAAGCTTTCTTT
-,TRBV14,TRBJ2-4,-,CASSRAGGNIQYF,TGTGCCAGCAGCCGGGCGGGCGGAAACATTCAGTACTTC
-,TRBV19,TRBJ2-3,-,CASSIKPRATQYF,TGTGCCAGTAGTATCAAGCCCAGGGCTACGCAGTATTTT
TRBD1,TRBV5-1,TRBJ2-7,once,CASSLGYRGEQYF,TGCGCCAGCAGCTTGGGGTACAGGGGCGAGCAGTACTTC
-,TRBV4-3,TRBJ2-7,-,CASSQNPRGGGGLTYEQYF,TGCGCCAGCAGCCAAAATCCTCGGGGAGGAGGAGGGCTCACCTACGAGCAGTACTTC
TRBD1,TRBV6-5,TRBJ2-7,-,CASRYGQARDEQYF,TGTGCCAGCAGGTATGGACAGGCTCGGGACGAGCAGTACTTC
-,TRBV28,TRBJ1-2,-,CASSSEGYGYTF,TGTGCCAGCAGTTCGGAGGGTTATGGCTACACCTTC
TRBD2,TRBV27,TRBJ2-3,-,CASSLGPLGGMGDTQYF,TGTGCCAGCAGTTTGGGCCCCCTCGGGGGGATGGGAGATACGCAGTATTTT
-,TRBV28,TRBJ2-5,-,CASSSPGSGARETQYF,TGTGCCAGCAGTTCCCCGGGTAGCGGAGCTCGAGAGACCCAGTACTTC
-,TRBV5-6,TRBJ1-2,-,CASSLRGYGYTF,TGTGCCAGCAGCTTGAGGGGCTATGGCTACACCTTC
-,TRBV7-2,TRBJ1-4,-,CASSSGVRREKLFF,TGTGCCAGCAGCTCCGGGGTCCGGCGGGAAAAACTGTTTTTT
TRBD1,TRBV6-5,TRBJ1-1,-,CASRKPQGANEAFF,TGTGCCAGCAGAAAGCCCCAGGGGGCCAATGAAGCTTTCTTT
-,TRBV6-5,TRBJ2-7,-,CAIAEGTYEQYF,TGTGCCATAGCTGAGGGCACCTACGAGCAGTACTTC
TRBD2,TRBV11-2,TRBJ2-5,-,CASSLRPLGLAPETQYF,TGTGCCAGCAGCTTACGGCCCTTAGGACTAGCTCCAGAGACCCAGTACTTC
TRBD2,TRBV13,TRBJ2-7,-,CASSPGTSGTYEQYF,TGTGCCAGCAGCCCCGGGACTAGCGGTACCTACGAGCAGTACTTC
TRBD1,TRBV6-6,TRBJ2-7,-,CASSPSGQGYEQYF,TGTGCCAGCAGTCCATCTGGACAGGGCTACGAGCAGTACTTC
TRBD1,TRBV27,TRBJ2-5,-,CASRHRGRETQYF,TGTGCCAGCAGGCACAGGGGCAGAGAGACCCAGTACTTC
-,TRBV30,TRBJ2-2,-,CACSLARVELFF,TGTGCCTGCAGTCTAGCCCGTGTGGAGCTGTTTTTT
TRBD2,TRBV27,TRBJ2-7,-,CASTPLAGGYEQYF,TGTGCCAGCACACCCTTAGCGGGGGGTTACGAGCAGTACTTC
-,TRBV7-2,TRBJ2-7,-,CASSSTRTTYEQYF,TGTGCCAGCAGCTCCACGAGAACGACCTACGAGCAGTACTTC
TRBD1,TRBV6-5,TRBJ1-3,-,CASSPWDSLNTIYF,TGTGCCAGCAGTCCATGGGACAGTTTAAACACCATATATTTT
-,TRBV6-6,TRBJ1-5,-,CASRGGSNQPQHF,TGTGCCAGCCGAGGGGGAAGCAATCAGCCCCAGCATTTT
-,TRBV4-1,TRBJ2-2,-,CASSQIGGALGELFF,TGCGCCAGCAGCCAAATAGGCGGGGCGCTAGGGGAGCTGTTTTTT